The following is a T cell receptor (beta chain) sequence with its context. This sample was taken from a study of blood T cell repertoires in COVID-19. Cohort assignment relied on participant-reported clinical history. This CDR3 region has 17 residues. The V gene end was trimmed by 3 bases and the J gene end by 4 bases; junction bases not matched to a gene: 10. In germline, CDR1 is MNHNS, CDR2 SASEGT. Clones were sequenced by immunoSEQ multiplex PCR, and TCRdb holds only the in-frame ones, with some missing. The data contain 240,000 or so clones, about 90% of them singletons. The chain recombines TRBV6-1 with TRBJ2-2; 8 bases align to TRBD2. The receptor was derived from a woman in her thirties or forties with acute COVID-19. The sequenced sample consisted of PBMCs or T cells enriched from blood (not recorded which). This CDR3 is CASSDMSGTSFTGELFF. The CDR3 nucleotides read TGTGCCAGCAGTGATATGTCGGGGACTAGTTTCACCGGGGAGCTGTTTTTT.